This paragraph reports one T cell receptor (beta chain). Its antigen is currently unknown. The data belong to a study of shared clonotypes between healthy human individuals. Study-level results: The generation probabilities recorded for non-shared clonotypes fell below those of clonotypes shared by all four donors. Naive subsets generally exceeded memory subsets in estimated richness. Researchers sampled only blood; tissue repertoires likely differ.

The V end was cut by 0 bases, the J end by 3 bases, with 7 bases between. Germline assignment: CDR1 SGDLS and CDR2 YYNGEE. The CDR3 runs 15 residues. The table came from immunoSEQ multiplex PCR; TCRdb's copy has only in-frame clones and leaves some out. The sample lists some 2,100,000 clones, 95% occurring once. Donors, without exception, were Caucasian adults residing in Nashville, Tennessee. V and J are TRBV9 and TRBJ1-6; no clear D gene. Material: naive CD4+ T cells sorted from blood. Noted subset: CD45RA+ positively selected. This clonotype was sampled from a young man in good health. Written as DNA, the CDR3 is TGTGCCAGCAGCGTAGCGCACAGCTATAATTCACCCCTCCACTTT. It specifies CASSVAHSYNSPLHF.